This TCR beta chain was captured in a study of CXCR3-negative and CXCR3-positive naive CD8 T cells. It was by 5' RACE with UMI labels that the TRB cDNA libraries were prepared. TCRdb derives one entry per CDR3 protein from the 5' RACE reads, leaving out DNA. The table for this sample gives under 75,000 distinct CDR3 sequences. Note on this clonotype: The antigen is undetermined.

This CDR3 is 13 amino acids long. Germline-derived CDR1 and CDR2 are GTSNPN and SVGIG (reference sequence). The sorting of each CD8+ T cell subset was done in triplicate, at about 300,000 cells each. The authors gated naive CD8+ T cells as CD45RO-CCR7+CD27+CD95-. Findings of the study overall: CXCR3-positive naive cells carried more hydrophobic TRB CDR3s than CXCR3-negative ones.

This clonotype originated in a human donor in good health. Some clones in this sample may be carry-over from other donors' samples. This chain links TRBV30 with TRBJ2-1; absent DNA, TCRdb's TRBD2 call cannot be checked. Sequenced sample: naive CXCR3- CD8+ T cells from blood. The subset was: CD45RO-CCR7+CD27+CD95- naive CD8+ T cells lacking CXCR3 (TNR3-). CDR3 protein: CAWSVSSHNEQFF.